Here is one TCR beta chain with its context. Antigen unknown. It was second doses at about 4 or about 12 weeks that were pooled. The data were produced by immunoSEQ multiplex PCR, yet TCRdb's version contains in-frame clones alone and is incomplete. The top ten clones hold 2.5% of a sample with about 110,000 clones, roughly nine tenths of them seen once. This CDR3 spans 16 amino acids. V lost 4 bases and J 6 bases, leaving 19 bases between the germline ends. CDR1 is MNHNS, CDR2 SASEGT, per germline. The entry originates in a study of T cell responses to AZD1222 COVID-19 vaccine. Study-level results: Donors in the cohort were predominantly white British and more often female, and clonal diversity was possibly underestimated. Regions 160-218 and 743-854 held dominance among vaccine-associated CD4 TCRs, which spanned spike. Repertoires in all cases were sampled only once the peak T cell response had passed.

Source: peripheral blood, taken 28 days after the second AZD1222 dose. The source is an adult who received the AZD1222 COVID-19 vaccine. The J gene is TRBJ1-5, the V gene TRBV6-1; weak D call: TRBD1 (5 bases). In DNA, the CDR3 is TGTGCCAGCAGTGGGATCGGGGGGGGTTTGATTCAGCCCCAGCATTTT. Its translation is CASSGIGGGLIQPQHF.